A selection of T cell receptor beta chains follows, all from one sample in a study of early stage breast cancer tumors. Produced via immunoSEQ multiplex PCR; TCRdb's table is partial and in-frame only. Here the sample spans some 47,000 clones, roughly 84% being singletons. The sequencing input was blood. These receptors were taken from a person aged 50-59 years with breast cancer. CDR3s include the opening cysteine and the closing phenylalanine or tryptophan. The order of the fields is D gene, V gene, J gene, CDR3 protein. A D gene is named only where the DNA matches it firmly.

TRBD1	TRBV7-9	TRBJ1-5	CASSLTGAQPQHF
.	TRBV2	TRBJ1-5	CASSEGASNQPQHF
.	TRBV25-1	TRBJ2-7	CASSEFGNEQYF
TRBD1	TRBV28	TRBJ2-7	CASSSRQGVYF
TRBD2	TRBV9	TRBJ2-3	CASSRGPSGWADTQYF
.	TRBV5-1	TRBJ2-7	CASSTGTGSYEQYF
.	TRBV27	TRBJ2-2	CASSLVGVNTGELFF
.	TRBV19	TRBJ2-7	CASTSGPNSYEQYF
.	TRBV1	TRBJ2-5	CTSSRSGRAPETQYF
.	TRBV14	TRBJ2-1	CASSQVGHLVGEQFF
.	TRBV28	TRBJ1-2	CASSLKPNYGYTF
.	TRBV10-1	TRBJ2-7	CALRRPREQYF
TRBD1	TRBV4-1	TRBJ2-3	CASSHGQGWAGLGPDTQYF